This is a list of T cell receptor beta chains from one sample in a study of T cell responses to AZD1222 COVID-19 vaccine. The protocol was immunoSEQ multiplex PCR, while the TCRdb copy is restricted to in-frame clones and leaves out a portion. This sample has over 150,000 clones, with more than 90% found just once. This specimen consisted of peripheral blood, obtained on day 0 of AZD1222 vaccination. The receptor source for this set is an adult in good health. Both conserved end residues are part of each CDR3. The D gene is left open where the match is weak. Only some rows state a clone size, as once, few, many or a class for expanded clones.

v_gene	d_gene	j_gene	abundance	CDR3nt	CDR3aa
TRBV7-3	-	TRBJ1-3	once	TGTGCCAGCAGCCCTTCGGGAAACACCATATATTTT	CASSPSGNTIYF
TRBV27	TRBD1	TRBJ2-5	-	TGTGCCAGCAGTTCCGAACAGGGGGGAGAGACCCAGTACTTC	CASSSEQGGETQYF
TRBV4-1	-	TRBJ2-1	-	TGCGCCAGCAGCCTACTCTCCGGGACTTTATCCCAGAGCTCCTACAATGAGCAGTTCTTC	CASSLLSGTLSQSSYNEQFF
TRBV7-9	-	TRBJ1-5	once	TGTGCCAGCACAAGGGGGGAGTATCAGCCCCAGCATTTT	CASTRGEYQPQHF
TRBV12-5	TRBD1	TRBJ2-3	-	TGTGCTAGTGGTCGACAGGGTTTATTAAATACGCAGTATTTT	CASGRQGLLNTQYF
TRBV7-8	-	TRBJ2-7	-	TGTGCCAGCAGCTTAGTTGGCAGTTACTACGAGCAGTACTTC	CASSLVGSYYEQYF
TRBV5-8	-	TRBJ1-2	-	TGTGCCAGCAGCGCGTATTGGGGCGTCTATGGCTACACCTTC	CASSAYWGVYGYTF
TRBV5-6	-	TRBJ1-4	-	TGTGCCAGCAGCTCCAGGGGTGGGCGCAATGAAAAACTGTTTTTT	CASSSRGGRNEKLFF
TRBV28	TRBD2	TRBJ2-4	-	TGTGCCAGCAGTTTCCTCGGGGGGGGCGCAGGTCGGGTCAAAAACATTCAGTACTTC	CASSFLGGGAGRVKNIQYF
TRBV5-4	TRBD2	TRBJ2-2	-	TGTGCCAGCAGCCCTAGCGGACCCACCGGGGAGCTGTTTTTT	CASSPSGPTGELFF
TRBV10-3	-	TRBJ2-3	few	TGTGCCATCAAGATTAGCGCGGGGAACGCAGATACGCAGTATTTT	CAIKISAGNADTQYF
TRBV4-1	-	TRBJ2-3	-	TGCGCCAGCAGCCCCCGAGTGTTAGCGGTGAGCACAGATACGCAGTATTTT	CASSPRVLAVSTDTQYF
TRBV7-6	TRBD1	TRBJ1-6	-	TGTGCTACCGGGACAGCTAATTCACCCCTCCACTTT	CATGTANSPLHF
TRBV7-9	TRBD1	TRBJ1-6	few	TGTGCCAGCAGCTTATCGGACAGGTCCTCACCCCTCCACTTT	CASSLSDRSSPLHF
TRBV28	TRBD1	TRBJ1-3	-	TGTGCCAGCAGCACTCCGCGACAGGGTTATGGAAACACCATATATTTT	CASSTPRQGYGNTIYF
TRBV20-1	TRBD1	TRBJ2-1	-	TGCAGTGCTAGTAAGAGTAGACAGGGTTTCTCCTACAATGAGCAGTTCTTC	CSASKSRQGFSYNEQFF
TRBV15	TRBD1	TRBJ1-2	-	TGTGCCACCAGCAGAGATCTGGGTCTGAGCCAGGGGGGCACCTTC	CATSRDLGLSQGGTF
TRBV30	-	TRBJ2-7	-	TGTGCCTGGAGCGGGGTCCGTCGTACTGATTACGAGCAGTACTTC	CAWSGVRRTDYEQYF
TRBV12-5	-	TRBJ1-1	-	TGTGCTAGTGGAGCCCGGGACTATGAAGCTTTCTTT	CASGARDYEAFF
TRBV4-2	-	TRBJ2-3	-	TGTGCCAGCAGCCAAGATCGCCTGGATACGCAGTATTTT	CASSQDRLDTQYF
TRBV30	-	TRBJ1-2	-	TGTGCCTGGAGTGCTGGTGACCTCTATGGCTACACCTTC	CAWSAGDLYGYTF
TRBV6-5	TRBD1	TRBJ1-5	many	TGTGCCAGCAGTTGGACAGGGGGGTTCAATCAGCCCCAGCATTTT	CASSWTGGFNQPQHF
TRBV15	-	TRBJ1-2	few	TGTGCCACCAGCAGAGGGGGGATATATGGCTACACCTTC	CATSRGGIYGYTF
TRBV20-1	-	TRBJ2-3	-	TGCAGTGCTTCTACGCCGGGCCCAAAGTATTTT	CSASTPGPKYF
TRBV9	-	TRBJ1-1	-	TGTGCCAGCAGCGTAGGACTTCAGAACACTGAAGCTTTCTTT	CASSVGLQNTEAFF
TRBV2	TRBD1	TRBJ1-6	once	TGTGCCAGCAGTGAATACCCACCAGGGGGCGGTTATTCACCCCTCCACTTT	CASSEYPPGGGYSPLHF
TRBV7-9	-	TRBJ2-7	-	TGTGCCAGCAGCTCTCCCTTGGGCAGCTCCTACGAGCAGTACTTC	CASSSPLGSSYEQYF
TRBV24-1	-	TRBJ1-5	-	TGTGCCACCAGTGACTCCCGTCTCGGGGGGAATCAGCCCCAGCATTTT	CATSDSRLGGNQPQHF
TRBV19	-	TRBJ1-2	once	TGTGCCAGTAGTCCTCCGGGACCAAACCGCTATGGCTACACCTTC	CASSPPGPNRYGYTF
TRBV6-2/TRBV6-3	-	TRBJ1-2	-	TGTGCCAGCAGTCACCACGACAGACCTACTAACTATGGCTACACCTTC	CASSHHDRPTNYGYTF
TRBV18	-	TRBJ1-4	-	TGTGCCAGCTCACCATACTCAACTAATGAAAAACTGTTTTTT	CASSPYSTNEKLFF
TRBV7-9	-	TRBJ1-1	-	TGTGCCAGCAGCTTATATCAGGGTGGAAGCCGTGCTTTCTTT	CASSLYQGGSRAFF
TRBV5-1	-	TRBJ2-3	-	TGCGCCAGCAGCTTGGCTAGCGGCACAGATACGCAGTATTTT	CASSLASGTDTQYF
TRBV19	TRBD1	TRBJ2-7	-	TGTGCCAGTGCCAGGGGACAGGGAGGGAAGGAGCAGTACTTC	CASARGQGGKEQYF
TRBV2	-	TRBJ2-7	few	TGTGCCAGCAGTGAACCCGGCGGTGACATCATCTACGAGCAGTACTTC	CASSEPGGDIIYEQYF
TRBV5-1	TRBD2	TRBJ2-7	-	TGCGCCAGCAGCAGACGTGGTAGCGGGCTGTCCTACGAGCAGTACTTC	CASSRRGSGLSYEQYF
TRBV5-4	-	TRBJ1-3	-	TGTGCCAGCAGCCTCGGGAATCCAGGGTCTGGAAACACCATATATTTT	CASSLGNPGSGNTIYF
TRBV11-1	TRBD1	TRBJ2-7	once	TGTGCCAGCAGCCGGGGACAGTCCTACGAGCAGTACTTC	CASSRGQSYEQYF
TRBV19	TRBD1	TRBJ1-5	-	TGTGCCAGTAGTATCCCAGACAGGGTGGCGGAGGGTCAGCCCCAGCATTTT	CASSIPDRVAEGQPQHF
TRBV6-5	TRBD1	TRBJ2-7	-	TGTGCCAGCAGTCCGGACAGGTCCTACGAGCAGTACTTC	CASSPDRSYEQYF
TRBV24-1	-	TRBJ1-4	-	TGTGCCACCAGTGATGTGGGGGGACCTCGAGAAAAACTGTTTTTT	CATSDVGGPREKLFF
TRBV6-5	-	TRBJ2-5	-	TGTGCCAGCAGGCAATCCCGACAGGGAGGGCAGACCCAGTACTTC	CASRQSRQGGQTQYF
TRBV4-1	TRBD1	TRBJ1-5	-	TGCGCCAGCAGCCAAGATGGACAGGGAAGTCAGCCCCAGCATTTT	CASSQDGQGSQPQHF
TRBV6-1	-	TRBJ2-7	once	TGTGCCAGCAGTGAAGTACGATTAATGAACTTC	CASSEVRLMNF
TRBV5-1	TRBD1	TRBJ2-7	few	TGCGCCAGCAGCTTGCGGGACAGGGGCGAGCAGTACTTC	CASSLRDRGEQYF
TRBV10-3	TRBD1	TRBJ2-7	-	TGTGCCATCAGTGACTACCCCCCCGGGACAGGGGCCCCAACCTACGAGCAGTACTTC	CAISDYPPGTGAPTYEQYF
TRBV10-1	-	TRBJ2-3	-	TGCGCCAGCAGTGAGTCATCGGGGGGCACAGATACGCAGTATTTT	CASSESSGGTDTQYF
TRBV6-5	-	TRBJ1-5	-	TGTGCCAGCAGACAGGGAAAGGAGCCCCAGCATTTT	CASRQGKEPQHF
TRBV6-4	TRBD1	TRBJ1-6	-	TGTGCCAGCAGTGCCGGACAGGGCGGCTCACCCCTCCACTTT	CASSAGQGGSPLHF
TRBV5-6	TRBD2	TRBJ2-3	few	TGTGCCAGCAGCTTGCTTCGGGGGGCAGATACGCAGTATTTT	CASSLLRGADTQYF
TRBV6-5	-	TRBJ1-1	few	TGTGCCAGCAGTTATCGGGGACGGACTGAAGCTTTCTTT	CASSYRGRTEAFF